These 23 T cell receptor beta chains were sequenced from one sample in a study of lymphopenia after photon versus proton radiotherapy. This table comes from immunoSEQ multiplex PCR, and its TCRdb copy is limited to in-frame clones, with some not included. The sample contains roughly 30,000 clones, around 87% of which appear only once. Sequenced material: peripheral blood, taken from a patient treated with proton-based radiotherapy. The receptors derive from a woman aged 60-75 years with cholangiocarcinoma. Some clones in this sample may be carry-over from other donors' samples.

The CDR3: CSVEDPRAVEQYF. CDR3 in DNA: TGCAGCGTTGAAGATCCTCGGGCAGTGGAGCAGTACTTC. V and J are TRBV29-1 and TRBJ2-7, with D hard to call. CDR1 and CDR2 from the germline V gene are SQVTM and ANQGSEA. This CDR3 region has 13 residues. V was trimmed by 0 bases and J by 7 bases, leaving 13 bases between them.

The CDR3 sequence is CASRRQARGTEAFF. The CDR3 DNA reads as TGTGCCAGCAGACGACAGGCCCGAGGGACTGAAGCTTTCTTT. The V gene is TRBV27, the J gene TRBJ1-1; D is perhaps TRBD1 (6 bases). The germline V gene has CDR1 MNHEY and CDR2 SMNVEV (reference sequence). This CDR3 spans 14 amino acids. The ends were cut back, 6 bases at V and 5 bases at J, with 16 bases in the middle.

This chain's CDR3 is CASSQVMGGEQYF. CDR3 coding DNA: TGTGCCAGCAGCCAAGTAATGGGAGGGGAGCAGTACTTC. The chain employs TRBV4-2 and TRBJ2-7, with TRBD2 matching 7 bases. Germline V gives CDR1 LGHNA, CDR2 YNFKEQ. This CDR3 comprises 13 residues. With 1 base clipped from V and 7 bases from J, the junction kept 4 bases outside the gene matches.

Only one count was recorded for this clone. The CDR3 reads CASSPQTTKGTQYF. CDR3 nucleotide sequence: TGTGCCAGCAGCCCCCAGACCACGAAGGGGACGCAGTATTTT. The rearrangement joins TRBV13 to TRBJ2-3, with D possibly matching TRBD1 (5 bases). V shed 5 bases and J shed 9 bases, with 18 bases lying between them. Germline V lookup: CDR1 PRHDT, CDR2 FYEKMQ (reference sequence). This CDR3 spans 14 amino acids. The complete variable domain, with remaining parts taken from reference TRBV13 and TRBJ2-3, reads AAGVIQSPRHLIKEKRETATLKCYPIPRHDTVYWYQQGPGQDPQFLISFYEKMQSDKGSIPDRFSAQQFSDYHSELNMSSLELGDSALYFCASSPQTTKGTQYFGPGTRLTVL.

The table lists this clone with a count of one. CDR3 loop: CADRLDLVNEQFF. In DNA, the CDR3 is TGTGCCGACCGACTAGATTTGGTCAATGAGCAGTTCTTC. This chain links TRBV2 with TRBJ2-1; D possibly corresponds to TRBD2 (6 bases). CDR3 length equals 13 residues. Trimming pared 11 bases from V and 6 bases from J, leaving 17 bases between. Germline V gene sequence: CDR1 SNHLY, CDR2 FYNNEI.

This chain uses TRBV5-1 with TRBJ2-2; D remains ambiguous. Trimming took 1 base from V and 0 from J, leaving 7 bases between them. CDR3 length: 15 amino acids. CDR1 SGHRS and CDR2 YFSETQ come from the germline V gene. CDR3: CASSLNQPNTGELFF. The CDR3 DNA follows: TGCGCCAGCAGCTTGAACCAACCGAACACCGGGGAGCTGTTTTTT.

The genes are TRBV7-2 and TRBJ2-5; TRBD2 aligns across 8 bases. Germline V CDR1 and CDR2: SGHTA, FQGNSA. This CDR3 contains 16 residues. V shed 1 base and J 1 base; nucleotides not matched to a gene: 5. CDR3: CASSLVGTRGQETQYF. The CDR3 DNA reads TGTGCCAGCAGCTTAGTCGGGACTAGAGGCCAAGAGACCCAGTACTTC.

The V call is TRBV7-9, the J call TRBJ1-4, with 9 bases identical to TRBD1. Trimming removed 5 bases from V and 4 bases from J; junction bases left unmatched: 5. The CDR3 runs 15 residues. CDR1 and CDR2 from the germline V gene are SEHNR and FQNEAQ (reference sequence). The CDR3 sequence: CASSATGGINEKLFF. The CDR3 DNA follows: TGTGCCAGCAGCGCTACAGGGGGCATTAATGAAAAACTGTTTTTT.

The chain is built from TRBV18 and TRBJ2-7, with D uncertain. Trimming took off 8 bases at V and 0 bases at J, with 17 bases between the two ends. The CDR3 is 15 amino acids. Looked up from germline, CDR1 is KGHSH and CDR2 is LQKENI. The CDR3, as DNA: TGTGCCAGCCGTTCCGTAGCAAGGAGCTCCTACGAGCAGTACTTC. Translating gives CASRSVARSSYEQYF.

This rearrangement joins TRBV5-1 to TRBJ2-5, with a possible D match to TRBD1 (6 bases). V was trimmed by 0 bases and J by 2 bases, leaving 11 bases between them. The V gene's germline CDR1 is SGHRS and CDR2 YFSETQ. The CDR3 runs 15 residues. The CDR3 protein is CASSLGQATQETQYF. DNA for the CDR3: TGCGCCAGCAGCTTGGGACAGGCGACTCAAGAGACCCAGTACTTC.

This chain connects TRBV7-9 to TRBJ2-5; D may match TRBD1 or TRBD2 (5 bases each). V was pared by 1 base and J by 0 bases, with 12 bases between. Germline assignment: CDR1 SEHNR and CDR2 FQNEAQ (reference sequence). The CDR3 length is 16 residues. The CDR3 nucleotides read TGTGCCAGCAGCTTAGGTGGGGACCGGTACCAAGAGACCCAGTACTTC. The encoded protein is CASSLGGDRYQETQYF.

This chain links TRBV6-6 with TRBJ2-4; 7 positions agree with TRBD2. Germline-derived CDR1 and CDR2 are MNHNY and SVGAGI (reference sequence). This CDR3 region has 14 residues. The J segment lost 6 bases and the V segment lost 6 bases, leaving 8 bases of the junction unmatched. CDR3 residues: CASSRGGIRNIQYF. The CDR3 nucleotides read TGTGCCAGCAGCCGGGGAGGGATTAGAAACATTCAGTACTTC.

The CDR3 here is CASKPGRGHEKLFF. CDR3 sequence (DNA): TGTGCCAGCAAACCAGGGAGGGGGCATGAAAAACTGTTTTTT. The chain combines TRBV2 with TRBJ1-4, with 7 bases that match TRBD1. Trimming removed 7 bases from V and 6 bases from J; junction bases left unmatched: 8. The CDR3 extends over 14 amino acids. CDR1 and CDR2 from the germline V gene are SNHLY and FYNNEI.

The chain links TRBV21-1 to TRBJ2-1. TRBV21-1 is noted as a pseudogene. This CDR3 has 18 amino acids. CDR3 sequence (DNA): TGTGCCAGCAGCAAAGATTTCGGGACGGCAACCTCCTACAATGAGCAGTTCTTC. Its protein product is CASSKDFGTATSYNEQFF.

This clone was observed at least ten times. V usage is TRBV10-3 and J usage is TRBJ1-5, with TRBD1 matching over 9 bases. With 2 bases clipped from V and 7 bases from J, the junction kept 6 bases outside the gene matches. The CDR3 contains 15 residues. Germline CDR1 and CDR2: ENHRY and SYGVKD. CDR3 sequence reads: CAISETGGVGQPQHF. In nucleotides, the CDR3 is TGTGCCATCAGTGAGACAGGGGGCGTGGGGCAGCCCCAGCATTTT.

The V and J genes are TRBV27 and TRBJ2-7; TRBD2 matches 10 bases. The CDR3 runs 14 residues. The germline V gene has CDR1 MNHEY and CDR2 SMNVEV (reference sequence). V shed 10 bases and J 4 bases; nucleotides not matched to a gene: 10. The DNA of the CDR3 is TGTGCCACCAAAGCGGGGGGGAGTCGGTACGAGCAGTACTTC. Its protein product is CATKAGGSRYEQYF.

J is TRBJ1-2 and V is TRBV4-3; TRBD1 is a possible D gene (6 bases). The CDR3 contains 14 residues. Looked up from germline, CDR1 is LGHNA and CDR2 is YSLEER. The V and J ends lost 2 bases and 4 bases respectively, with 11 bases between them. The CDR3 coding sequence is TGCGCCAGCAGCCAATCGGACAGTCTCTATGGCTACACCTTC. It yields the protein CASSQSDSLYGYTF.

The sample holds a few counts of this clone. This chain links TRBV6-4 with TRBJ2-5; TRBD1 aligns across 7 bases. With V trimmed by 6 bases and J by 5 bases, 12 bases remained unmatched. The CDR3 is 15 residues long. Germline V lookup: CDR1 MRHNA, CDR2 SNTAGT. In DNA, the CDR3 is TGTGCCAGCAGCAAGGGACAGAACCCGTGGGAGACCCAGTACTTC. Translated: CASSKGQNPWETQYF.

The V gene is TRBV7-8, the J gene TRBJ2-7; no firm D call. The CDR3 consists of 15 residues. Trimming pared 1 base from V and 0 bases from J, leaving 10 bases between. Germline V gene lookup returns CDR1 SGHVS and CDR2 FQNEAQ. In DNA, the CDR3 is TGTGCCAGCAGCTTAGTTGGAGCGATCTCCTACGAGCAGTACTTC. This sequence encodes CASSLVGAISYEQYF.

The rearrangement uses TRBV9 and TRBJ1-5; no clear D. V dropped 0 bases and J dropped 4 bases, with 11 bases sitting between them. Germline loops: CDR1 SGDLS, CDR2 YYNGEE. This CDR3 is built from 15 residues. CDR3 in amino acids: CASSVGPAQNQPQHF. CDR3 nucleotides: TGTGCCAGCAGCGTAGGTCCGGCCCAGAATCAGCCCCAGCATTTT.

The rearrangement links TRBV6-6 to TRBJ1-1; the D is unclear. Germline V gives CDR1 MNHNY, CDR2 SVGAGI (reference sequence). The CDR3 runs 12 residues. With 6 bases removed from V and 4 bases from J, the gap between germline ends came to 9 bases. CDR3 DNA: TGTGCCAGCAGACCCAGGACCACTGAAGCTTTCTTT. This encodes CASRPRTTEAFF.

This sequence joins TRBV9 and TRBJ2-2; 8 bases agree with TRBD2. This CDR3 region has 16 residues. Germline CDR1 SGDLS, CDR2 YYNGEE. The J segment lost 6 bases and the V segment lost 0 bases, leaving 7 bases of the junction unmatched. The CDR3 DNA sequence: TGTGCCAGCAGCGTAGATATCGGGAGGGCCGCCGGGGAGCTGTTTTTT. Translated: CASSVDIGRAAGELFF.

This CDR3 reads CAWSVLLQRPYNEQFF. The CDR3 bases are TGTGCCTGGAGTGTACTTTTACAGCGGCCCTACAATGAGCAGTTCTTC. This sequence joins TRBV30 and TRBJ2-1; TRBD2 might be the D (5 bases). Germline CDR1 and CDR2: GTSNPN and SVGIG (reference sequence). V lost 0 bases to trimming and J lost 2 bases, with 14 bases between them. There are 16 residues in the CDR3.